One sample yielded the 3 T cell receptor beta chains listed below, sequenced in a study of regulatory T cells in long-lasting Graves disease. Building the TCR beta libraries relied on iRepertoire HTBI primers, and CDR3 regions underwent Arm-PCR. TCRdb analysed the multiplex PCR reads with MiXCR anew, one entry per CDR3 protein. The table includes 550,000 to 700,000 distinct CDR3 sequences, roughly 15% detected once. Time point defined: newly diagnosed GD, antithyroid drugs for less than 3 months. After RNA was extracted from PBMCs, the TCR library was made from it. This sample also appeared in a second study, on T cells in Graves' hyperthyroidism and ophthalmopathy.

The sample in question was peripheral blood mononuclear cells (PBMCs), obtained at new diagnosis, from a patient treated with antithyroid drugs. These TCRs come from a man aged 18 to 30 with Graves disease.

Ten or more counts support this clonotype. The chain recombines TRBV7-9 with TRBJ2-1; 14 bases line up with TRBD2. This CDR3 has 19 amino acids. CDR1 is SEHNR, CDR2 FQNEAQ, per germline (reference sequence). The J segment lost 7 bases and the V segment lost 3 bases, leaving 14 bases of the junction unmatched. The CDR3 here is CASSFRGPGTSGRSNEQFF. CDR3 in DNA: TGTGCCAGCAGCTTTAGGGGTCCCGGGACTAGCGGGAGATCTAATGAGCAGTTCTTC.

This clonotype was seen a few times. The CDR3 coding sequence is TGTGCCAGCAGCGCCCTTGGAGACACTGAAGCTTTCTTT. Its translation is CASSALGDTEAFF. The chain has TRBV9 and TRBJ1-1; D gene unclear. The V end lost 3 bases, the J end lost 3 bases, and 9 bases lay between the germline ends. The CDR3 is 13 amino acids. Per the germline V gene, CDR1 is SGDLS and CDR2 is YYNGEE.

In its sample, this clonotype was seen a few times. This sequence joins TRBV20-1 and TRBJ2-3; no clear D gene. CDR1 and CDR2 from the germline V gene are DFQATT and SNEGSKA (reference sequence). V shed 4 bases and J shed 3 bases, with 2 bases lying between them. The CDR3 runs to 10 residues. This chain's CDR3 is CSAKTDTQYF. DNA for the CDR3: TGCAGTGCTAAAACAGATACGCAGTATTTT.